This T cell receptor (beta chain) originates from a study of T cell changes during pregnancy in multiple sclerosis. Sequencing used immunoSEQ multiplex PCR; TCRdb keeps in-frame clones, though not all of them. The sample shows tens of thousands of clones, over 80% of them seen only once. Germline V lookup: CDR1 MDHEN, CDR2 SYDVKM. The V segment lost 2 bases and the J segment 5 bases; nucleotides outside the gene matches: 1. The CDR3 has 14 residues. The V gene is TRBV28, the J gene TRBJ2-2, with 8 bases identical to TRBD2. The sample consisted of peripheral blood, taken in the first trimester of pregnancy. The TCR sequence derives from a female donor with multiple sclerosis, enrolled in a pregnancy study. The CDR3 nucleotides are TGTGCCAGCAGTTTAACTAGCGGTACCGGGGAGCTGTTTTTT. It yields the protein CASSLTSGTGELFF.